What follows are 27 T cell receptor beta chains derived from one specimen sequenced in a study of regulatory T cells in long-lasting Graves disease. Specified time point: newly diagnosed GD, antithyroid drugs for less than 3 months. PBMCs were the source of the RNA used for TCR sequencing. Arm-PCR of CDR3 regions and iRepertoire HTBI primers were used to build TCR beta libraries. TCRdb re-called the multiplex PCR reads with MiXCR, one entry per CDR3 protein. Seen here are 300,000 to 400,000 distinct CDR3 sequences, about 16% observed once, and the top ten hold 22%. Source: peripheral blood mononuclear cells (PBMCs), taken at new diagnosis, from a patient treated with antithyroid drugs. Receptor source: a female donor with Graves disease.

This clonotype was counted at least ten times. The V gene is TRBV4-1, the J gene TRBJ2-1, with D possibly being TRBD2 (5 bases). V lost 0 bases and J 3 bases, leaving 15 bases between the germline ends. Germline CDR1 MGHRA, CDR2 YSYEKL. The CDR3 sequence is 17 residues long. CDR3 nucleotide sequence: TGCGCCAGCAGCCAAGAGGCCTGGAGCGGTTACTACAATGAGCAGTTCTTC. The encoded protein is CASSQEAWSGYYNEQFF.

V is TRBV19 and J is TRBJ1-2; D is unclear. The CDR3 covers 14 residues. V lost 3 bases, J lost 5 bases, and 13 bases lay in between. Germline V gene sequence: CDR1 LNHDA, CDR2 SQIVND (reference sequence). The CDR3 bases are TGTGCCAGTAGTATTGGGATTCGGAATTATGGCTACACCTTC. It specifies CASSIGIRNYGYTF.

The chain couples TRBV7-9 to TRBJ2-7; 9 nucleotides align to TRBD1. CDR1 is SEHNR and CDR2 is FQNEAQ in the germline V gene (reference sequence). The V and J ends lost 7 bases and 2 bases, in that order; junction bases with no gene match: 6. CDR3 length equals 14 residues. The CDR3 here is CASTPTGGPYEQYF. The CDR3 coding sequence is TGTGCCAGCACGCCTACAGGGGGCCCCTACGAGCAGTACTTC.

The table lists this clonotype with many counts. The chain employs TRBV27 and TRBJ1-5, with D possibly TRBD1 on 5 matching bases. The CDR3 loop spans 14 amino acids. In germline, CDR1 is MNHEY, CDR2 SMNVEV (reference sequence). Trimming took 3 bases from V and 3 from J, leaving 9 bases between them. The CDR3 loop is CASSFQGYNQPQHF. Here the CDR3 DNA reads TGTGCCAGCAGTTTTCAGGGCTACAATCAGCCCCAGCATTTT.

There are many counts of this clonotype. The CDR3 coding sequence is TGTGCCAGCAGGGACAGGGCTAACTATGGCTACACCTTC. Its protein is CASRDRANYGYTF. The chain carries TRBV2 and TRBJ1-2; 8 bases match TRBD1. The CDR3 is 13 amino acids. Germline-derived CDR1 and CDR2 are SNHLY and FYNNEI. Unmatched junction bases numbered 0, after V lost 6 bases and J lost 0 bases.

V usage is TRBV20-1 and J usage is TRBJ2-3; perhaps TRBD2 as D (6 bases). V shed 5 bases and J shed 2 bases, with 17 bases lying between them. The CDR3 has 15 amino acids. CDR1 is DFQATT, CDR2 SNEGSKA, per germline (reference sequence). The CDR3 reads CSADPDGGYTDTQYF. CDR3 DNA: TGCAGTGCTGACCCGGACGGGGGATACACAGATACGCAGTATTTT.

As for this clonotype: The junction shows a germline mismatch at one end, possibly a read error. CDR3 in amino acids: CASSLEGRDLKIEQFF. The DNA of the CDR3 is TGTGCCAGCAGCTTAGAGGGTCGGGACCTAAAGATTGAGCAGTTCTTC. V and J are TRBV12-3 or TRBV12-4 and TRBJ2-1; either TRBD1 or TRBD2 may supply D (5 bases each). The CDR3 extends over 16 amino acids.

This clonotype was seen many times. This chain joins TRBV15 and TRBJ2-7, with 15 bases lining up with TRBD2. CDR1 and CDR2 (germline): LNHNV, YYDKDF (reference sequence). Trimming removed 2 bases from V and 0 bases from J; junction bases left unmatched: 5. This CDR3 region has 18 residues. DNA of the CDR3: TGTGCCACCAGCAGATGGACTAGCGGGAGGGATTTCTCCTACGAGCAGTACTTC. This codes for CATSRWTSGRDFSYEQYF. Variable domain in full (rest from reference TRBV15 and TRBJ2-7): DAMVIQNPRYQVTQFGKPVTLSCSQTLNHNVMYWYQQKSSQAPKLLFHYYDKDFNNEADTPDNFQSRRPNTSFCFLDIRSPGLGDTAMYLCATSRWTSGRDFSYEQYFGPGTRLTVT.

This clonotype was seen ten or more times. CDR3 sequence (DNA): TGTGCCAGCAGTCGCACAGGGTGGAACACTGAAGCTTTCTTT. This encodes CASSRTGWNTEAFF. V gene TRBV6-2 or TRBV6-3 combines with J gene TRBJ1-1, with a weak D call TRBD1 (6 bases). The CDR3 runs 14 residues. V dropped 5 bases and J dropped 1 base, with 11 bases sitting between them. CDR1 and CDR2 from the germline V gene are MNHEY and SVGEGT.

Only a few counts were recorded for this clonotype. The V gene is TRBV7-3, the J gene TRBJ1-1; 8 bases line up with TRBD1. V was pared by 5 bases and J by 4 bases, with 9 bases of the junction left unmatched. Looked up from germline, CDR1 is SGHTA and CDR2 is FQGTGA. This CDR3 has 15 residues. The CDR3 loop is CASSGGTGRGTEAFF. CDR3 DNA: TGTGCCAGCAGCGGGGGGACAGGCCGGGGCACTGAAGCTTTCTTT.

This clonotype was seen ten or more times. This chain connects TRBV10-3 to TRBJ1-1; D is undetermined. CDR1 is ENHRY, CDR2 SYGVKD, per germline. Trimming removed 1 base from V and 0 bases from J, with 9 bases in between. The CDR3 covers 15 residues. The CDR3 bases are TGTGCCATCAGTGAGTACGCAAGAGTGAACACTGAAGCTTTCTTT. Translated: CAISEYARVNTEAFF.

This clonotype was picked up many times. The rearrangement joins TRBV12-3 or TRBV12-4 to TRBJ2-3; TRBD2 matches 7 bases. This CDR3 spans 17 amino acids. The junction had 9 bases not matched to a gene; V was cut back by 1 base and J by 2 bases. The DNA for the CDR3 is TGTGCCAGCAGTTTAGTCCTTCGGGGACTACCCACAGATACGCAGTATTTT. Amino acid sequence: CASSLVLRGLPTDTQYF.

This clonotype has at least ten counts. The gene calls are TRBV6-2 or TRBV6-3 and TRBJ1-2; D gene uncertain. There are 13 residues in the CDR3. Trimming pared 5 bases from V and 4 bases from J, leaving 11 bases between. Germline V CDR1 and CDR2: MNHEY, SVGEGT. The CDR3 protein is CASSEGRSYGYTF. The CDR3 DNA sequence: TGTGCCAGCAGTGAAGGGCGGTCCTATGGCTACACCTTC.

The genes are TRBV18 and TRBJ2-3; D may be TRBD2 (5 bases). The CDR3 is 15 amino acids. Germline assignment: CDR1 KGHSH and CDR2 LQKENI. Deletions cut 8 bases from V and 2 bases from J, with 17 bases between. The CDR3 DNA reads TGTGCCAGCCGCGGCCCCGGGGAACTCACAGATACGCAGTATTTT. Translation: CASRGPGELTDTQYF. Full variable domain (missing parts from reference TRBV18 and TRBJ2-3): NAGVMQNPRHLVRRRGQEARLRCSPMKGHSHVYWYRQLPEEGLKFMVYLQKENIIDESGMPKERFSAEFPKEGPSILRIQQVVRGDSAAYFCASRGPGELTDTQYFGPGTRLTVL.

CDR3 sequence reads: CASSLGRWGNYGYTF. CDR3 in DNA: TGTGCCAGCAGTTTAGGACGTTGGGGGAACTATGGCTACACCTTC. The chain has TRBV28 and TRBJ1-2, with TRBD1 as a possible D gene (5 bases). The CDR3 extends over 15 amino acids. Germline CDR1 reads MDHEN; CDR2 reads SYDVKM. V lost 2 bases to trimming and J lost 2 bases, with 12 bases between them.

This rearrangement joins TRBV25-1 to TRBJ2-7, with 10 bases aligning to TRBD1. CDR3 size: 16 residues. Germline CDR1 and CDR2: MGHDK and SYGVNS. V trimming: 6 bases; J trimming: 3 bases; junction bases outside the gene matches: 11. The CDR3 is CASSEPGTGVNYEQYF. The CDR3 DNA follows: TGTGCCAGCAGCGAACCCGGGACAGGGGTCAACTACGAGCAGTACTTC.

This clonotype was counted ten times or more. V and J are TRBV7-2 and TRBJ2-4, with D uncertain. The CDR3 has 15 amino acids. The V and J ends lost 4 bases and 1 base respectively, with 11 bases between them. Germline CDR1 is SGHTA and CDR2 is FQGNSA. CDR3 bases: TGTGCCAGCAGCTCGGACCCTGGGGCCAAAAACATTCAGTACTTC. Its protein product is CASSSDPGAKNIQYF.

The chain employs TRBV29-1 and TRBJ2-1; unclear D gene. The CDR3 consists of 12 residues. V was cut by 5 bases and J by 6 bases, with 11 bases left in between. Germline CDR1 reads SQVTM; CDR2 reads ANQGSEA. CDR3 loop: CSVPTLVNEQFF. The CDR3 DNA reads TGCAGCGTTCCAACTCTAGTCAATGAGCAGTTCTTC.

This sequence joins TRBV28 and TRBJ2-7; TRBD2 matches 8 bases. Looked up from germline, CDR1 is MDHEN and CDR2 is SYDVKM. V lost 7 bases and J lost 3; bases outside the gene matches: 8. CDR3 size: 14 residues. CDR3 coding DNA: TGTGCCAGCACGGGGGGGAGTGTGGGCTACGAGCAGTACTTC. It yields the protein CASTGGSVGYEQYF.

This clonotype has ten or more counts. The V and J genes are TRBV18 and TRBJ2-1, with D maybe TRBD1 (6 bases). Germline CDR1 KGHSH, CDR2 LQKENI. The CDR3 consists of 15 residues. Trimming cost V 3 bases and J 4 bases, with 13 bases left between them. This chain's CDR3 is CASSPGQLVYNEQFF. The CDR3 DNA sequence: TGTGCCAGCTCACCCGGACAGCTTGTATACAATGAGCAGTTCTTC.

The table lists this clonotype with many counts. CDR3 in DNA: TGTGCTAGTGGTTTGAGGAGCGCTGAAGCTTTCTTT. It encodes CASGLRSAEAFF. The rearrangement uses TRBV12-5 and TRBJ1-1; D not resolved. The germline V and J ends were trimmed by 2 bases and 6 bases, with 7 bases remaining between them. This CDR3 region has 12 residues. Germline assignment: CDR1 LGHNT and CDR2 FRNRAP.

This clonotype has a count of ten or more. The rearrangement links TRBV20-1 to TRBJ2-4; D is uncertain. Germline assignment: CDR1 DFQATT and CDR2 SNEGSKA (reference sequence). V gave up 5 bases and J gave up 0 bases, with 11 bases separating them. This CDR3 is 14 amino acids long. In DNA form, the CDR3 reads TGCAGTGCTGTGATATACCTAGCCAAAAACATTCAGTACTTC. Its translation is CSAVIYLAKNIQYF.

This clonotype was observed many times. Compared with germline, one end of the junction differs, possibly owing to a read error. This rearrangement joins TRBV4-1 to TRBJ1-2; D perhaps matches TRBD1 (5 bases). CDR3 size: 16 residues. The V gene's germline CDR1 is MGHRA and CDR2 YSYEKL. CDR3 bases: TGTGCCAGCAGCCAAGATTTTGAGGGGATAGGCTATGGCTACACCTTC. It codes for CASSQDFEGIGYGYTF.

This clonotype was detected many times. V gene TRBV27 combines with J gene TRBJ1-5, with no clear D. Trimming left V 3 bases short and J 7 bases short, with 13 bases between. Germline CDR1 is MNHEY and CDR2 is SMNVEV (reference sequence). This CDR3 comprises 14 residues. The chain's CDR3 is CASSFSGVRQPQHF. CDR3 DNA: TGTGCCAGCAGTTTTAGTGGAGTACGACAGCCCCAGCATTTT.

This clonotype was picked up many times. The chain couples TRBV28 to TRBJ1-5; 10 nucleotides align to TRBD1. Germline CDR1 MDHEN, CDR2 SYDVKM. V trimming: 6 bases; J trimming: 5 bases; junction bases outside the gene matches: 16. The CDR3 runs to 18 residues. CDR3 amino acids: CASSSLLQTGGLDQPQHF. Written as DNA, the CDR3 is TGTGCCAGCAGCTCCCTCTTACAGACAGGGGGCTTAGATCAGCCCCAGCATTTT.

The CDR3 sequence is CASSQGGTVQGNQPQHF. CDR3 nucleotides: TGCGCCAGCAGCCAAGGGGGTACGGTCCAGGGCAATCAGCCCCAGCATTTT. The J gene is TRBJ1-5, the V gene TRBV4-1; D is unclear. Germline values: CDR1 MGHRA, CDR2 YSYEKL. This CDR3 has 17 amino acids. Trimming shortened V by 1 base and J by 2 bases, and 15 bases separated the two germline ends.

In its sample, this clonotype was seen many times. The CDR3 region is CASRPSREQPQHF. The CDR3 DNA sequence: TGTGCCAGCAGGCCCTCGCGGGAACAGCCCCAGCATTTT. The chain employs TRBV2 and TRBJ1-5, with unresolved D. Germline V gene data show CDR1 as SNHLY and CDR2 as FYNNEI. The CDR3 spans 13 residues. V was clipped by 6 bases and J by 7 bases, with 13 bases between them.